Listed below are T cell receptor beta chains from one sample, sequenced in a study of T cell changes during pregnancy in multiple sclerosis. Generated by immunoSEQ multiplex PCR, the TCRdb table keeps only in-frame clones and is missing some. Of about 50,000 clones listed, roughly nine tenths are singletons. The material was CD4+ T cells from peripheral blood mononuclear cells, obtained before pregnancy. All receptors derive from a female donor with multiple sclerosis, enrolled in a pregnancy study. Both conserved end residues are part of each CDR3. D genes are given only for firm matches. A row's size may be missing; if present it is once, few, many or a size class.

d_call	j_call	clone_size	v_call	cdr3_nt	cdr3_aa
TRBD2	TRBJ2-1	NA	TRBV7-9	TGTGCCAGCAGCTTACTGCTAGCGGGCCTCTACAATGAGCAGTTCTTC	CASSLLLAGLYNEQFF
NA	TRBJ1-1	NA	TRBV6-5	TGTGCCAGCAGTCAAGGGAGGACGGCTTTCTTT	CASSQGRTAFF
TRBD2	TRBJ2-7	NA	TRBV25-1	TGTGCCAGCAGTGAATGGATTAGCGGGAGGAACGAGCAGTACTTC	CASSEWISGRNEQYF
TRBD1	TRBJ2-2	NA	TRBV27	TGTGCCAGCAGTCGACAGGGGAGGCACACCGGGGAGCTGTTTTTT	CASSRQGRHTGELFF
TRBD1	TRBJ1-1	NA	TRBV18	TGTGCATCCGGGACAGATGTCTCGAACACTGAAGCTTTCTTT	CASGTDVSNTEAFF
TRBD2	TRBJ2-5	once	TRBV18	TGTGCCAGCTCACCTAGCGGGCGAGAGACCCAGTACTTC	CASSPSGRETQYF
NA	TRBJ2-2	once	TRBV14	TGTGCCAGCAGCCAAGCGGTCGGGGAGCTGTTTTTT	CASSQAVGELFF
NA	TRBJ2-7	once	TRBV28	TGTGCCAGCGGTTGGAGGAACGAGCAGTACTTC	CASGWRNEQYF
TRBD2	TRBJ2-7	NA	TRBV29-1	TGCAGCGTTGTGGGCCTAGCGGGAGCCTACGAGCAGTACTTC	CSVVGLAGAYEQYF
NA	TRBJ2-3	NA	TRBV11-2	TGTGCCAGCAGCTTACCTAGCACAGATACGCAGTATTTT	CASSLPSTDTQYF
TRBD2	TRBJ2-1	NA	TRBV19	TGTGCCAGTAGTATAGTCCTAGCGGGAGGGTTGGGCTCCTACAATGAGCAGTTCTTC	CASSIVLAGGLGSYNEQFF
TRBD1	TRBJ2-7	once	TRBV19	TGTGCCAGTAGGGGGACAGGGAACTACGAGCAGTACTTC	CASRGTGNYEQYF
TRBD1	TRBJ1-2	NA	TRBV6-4	TGTGCCAGCAGCGAGACAGGGAACTATGGCTACACCTTC	CASSETGNYGYTF
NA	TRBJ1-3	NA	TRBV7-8	TGTGCCAGCAGATCAAAGGGAAGGGGATCTGGAAACACCATATATTTT	CASRSKGRGSGNTIYF
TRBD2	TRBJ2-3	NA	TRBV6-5	TGTGCCAGCAGTTACTCCGCGACTAGCACCGATACGCAGTATTTT	CASSYSATSTDTQYF
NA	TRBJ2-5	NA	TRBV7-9	TGTGCCAGCAGCCCCCAGGAGACCCAGTACTTC	CASSPQETQYF
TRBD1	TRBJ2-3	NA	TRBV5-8	TGTGCCAGCAGCTTGGGGGGACAGGGTTCAGATACGCAGTATTTT	CASSLGGQGSDTQYF